Listed below are T cell receptor beta chains from one sample, sequenced in a study of cytomegalovirus exposure and HLA in healthy donors. Assay: immunoSEQ multiplex PCR; the TCRdb copy retains only in-frame clones and omits some. The data show 200,000 to 300,000 clones, around 90% seen once. Sequencing input: PBMCs. Every receptor here comes from a woman aged 25 to 39 in good health and CMV-seronegative. The CDR3 runs from the conserved cysteine through the conserved F or W. A D gene is named only where the DNA matches it firmly. Where a row states a size, it is once, few, many or the class of an expanded clone; other rows omit it.

J	D	V	size	CDR3	DNA
TRBJ2-3	-	TRBV19	-	CASSIGPPGGDTQYF	TGTGCCAGTAGTATAGGCCCCCCTGGGGGAGATACGCAGTATTTT
TRBJ1-1	-	TRBV2	-	CASSGPGTEAFF	TGTGCCAGCAGTGGTCCTGGGACAGAAGCTTTCTTT
TRBJ2-1	-	TRBV6-5	-	CASSYTYMNEQFF	TGTGCCAGCAGTTACACCTATATGAATGAGCAGTTCTTC
TRBJ1-1	TRBD1	TRBV20-1	-	CSAYGTGEAFF	TGCAGTGCCTATGGGACAGGGGAGGCTTTCTTT
TRBJ2-1	TRBD2	TRBV4-3	-	CASSQNPRAGGPVEQFF	TGCGCCAGCAGCCAAAACCCCCGTGCGGGAGGGCCGGTTGAGCAGTTCTTC
TRBJ2-2	-	TRBV13	-	CASSLGTANTGELFF	TGTGCCAGCAGCTTAGGGACAGCGAACACCGGGGAGCTGTTTTTT
TRBJ2-1	-	TRBV7-3	-	CASSSGSNEQFF	TGTGCCAGCAGCTCCGGGTCCAATGAGCAGTTCTTC
TRBJ2-7	-	TRBV30	-	CAWNALAWDSYEQYF	TGTGCCTGGAACGCTCTAGCGTGGGACAGCTACGAGCAGTACTTC
TRBJ1-5	-	TRBV5-1	-	CASSLVGNQPQHF	TGCGCCAGCAGCTTGGTGGGGAATCAGCCCCAGCATTTT
TRBJ2-1	TRBD1	TRBV25-1	-	CASRGQGYNEQFF	TGTGCCAGCAGGGGACAGGGTTACAATGAGCAGTTCTTC
TRBJ1-3	-	TRBV5-1	-	CASSLGKDGNTIYF	TGCGCCAGCAGCTTAGGCAAAGACGGAAACACCATATATTTT
TRBJ1-2	-	TRBV6-5	-	CASSYSGQIYTF	TGTGCCAGCAGTTACTCGGGTCAGATCTACACCTTC
TRBJ2-7	-	TRBV7-9	-	CASSPSPRTPGYEQYF	TGTGCCAGCAGCCCCTCCCCTAGGACGCCGGGCTACGAGCAGTACTTC
TRBJ2-7	-	TRBV5-1	once	CASSLFQGMREQYF	TGCGCCAGCAGCTTGTTTCAGGGGATGCGCGAGCAGTACTTC
TRBJ1-4	-	TRBV29-1	-	CSVGEGVSEKLFF	TGCAGCGTTGGTGAGGGTGTAAGTGAAAAACTGTTTTTT
TRBJ2-1	TRBD2	TRBV12-5	-	CASGLGGDSGREFF	TGTGCTAGTGGTTTGGGTGGCGATAGCGGGAGGGAGTTCTTC
TRBJ2-3	TRBD1	TRBV5-1	-	CASSTRTGAVYTQYF	TGCGCCAGCAGCACCCGGACAGGGGCGGTCTATACGCAGTATTTT
TRBJ2-1	-	TRBV12-2	-	CASRLAPPLAGHYNEQFF	TGTGCAAGTCGCTTAGCGCCCCCACTAGCGGGGCACTACAATGAGCAGTTCTTC
TRBJ2-1	TRBD2	TRBV5-1	-	CASSLGLAGQSEQFF	TGCGCCAGCAGCCTCGGACTAGCGGGTCAGAGTGAGCAGTTCTTC
TRBJ2-5	-	TRBV7-2	-	CASSTSPSLQETQYF	TGTGCCAGCAGCACCTCCCCTAGCTTACAAGAGACCCAGTACTTC
TRBJ1-1	-	TRBV19	-	CASRELTGTEAFF	TGTGCCAGTAGAGAGTTAACAGGCACTGAAGCTTTCTTT
TRBJ1-1	-	TRBV6-1	-	CASSEGLMSMNTEAFF	TGTGCCAGCAGTGAAGGACTGATGTCCATGAACACTGAAGCTTTCTTT
TRBJ2-5	-	TRBV7-2	-	CASSLLGPMSETQYF	TGTGCCAGCAGCTTACTAGGACCCATGAGTGAGACCCAGTACTTC
TRBJ2-2	TRBD2	TRBV5-1	-	CASDLGSGRTGELFF	TGCGCCAGCGACCTGGGTAGCGGGAGGACCGGGGAGCTGTTTTTT
TRBJ2-7	-	TRBV28	-	CASSLGGITYEQYF	TGTGCCAGCAGTTTAGGAGGGATAACCTACGAGCAGTACTTC
TRBJ2-7	TRBD1	TRBV5-8	once	CASSPDRGRALGYEQYF	TGTGCCAGCAGCCCAGACAGGGGGCGAGCCCTAGGCTACGAGCAGTACTTC
TRBJ2-2	-	TRBV29-1	-	CSVGSRGNTGELFF	TGCAGCGTTGGTTCCCGGGGGAACACCGGGGAGCTGTTTTTT
TRBJ2-5	-	TRBV11-2	-	CASSFLGGAGETQYF	TGTGCCAGCAGCTTCCTTGGGGGAGCGGGAGAGACCCAGTACTTC
TRBJ2-7	-	TRBV4-1	-	CASSQEAAEYEQYF	TGCGCCAGCAGCCAAGAGGCCGCGGAATACGAGCAGTACTTC
TRBJ1-3	TRBD1	TRBV5-1	-	CASSTGQGGGNTIYF	TGCGCCAGCAGCACCGGACAGGGTGGTGGAAACACCATATATTTT
TRBJ1-4	TRBD1	TRBV5-5	once	CASSGTGQGNEKLFF	TGTGCCAGCAGCGGCACGGGACAGGGGAATGAAAAACTGTTTTTT
TRBJ2-7	-	TRBV23-1	-	CASRKDRGTAPTYEQYF	TGCGCCAGCAGAAAAGATCGGGGGACCGCCCCTACTTACGAGCAGTACTTC
TRBJ2-7	TRBD1	TRBV15	-	CATSPPGTEVYEQYF	TGTGCCACCAGCCCTCCCGGGACAGAAGTCTACGAGCAGTACTTC
TRBJ2-7	-	TRBV28	once	CASSPLTQGYEQYF	TGTGCCAGCAGCCCTCTCACCCAGGGATACGAGCAGTACTTC
TRBJ2-1	-	TRBV19	once	CASSIAGAQPTPYNNEQFF	TGTGCCAGTAGTATAGCGGGGGCTCAACCAACCCCCTACAACAATGAGCAGTTCTTC
TRBJ2-5	TRBD1	TRBV27	-	CASMDRVYQETQYF	TGTGCCAGCATGGACAGGGTCTATCAAGAGACCCAGTACTTC
TRBJ2-7	-	TRBV6-5	few	CASSYLIGSEQYF	TGTGCCAGCAGTTACCTCATAGGGAGCGAGCAGTACTTC
TRBJ2-7	-	TRBV2	-	CASTLPGVTRYEQYF	TGTGCCAGCACTCTCCCGGGAGTAACTCGCTACGAGCAGTACTTC
TRBJ2-7	TRBD1	TRBV9	-	CASSVGAGGFNEQYF	TGTGCCAGCAGCGTAGGAGCAGGGGGCTTCAACGAGCAGTACTTC
TRBJ1-1	-	TRBV28	-	CASTRRSSNTEAFF	TGTGCCAGCACCCGGCGGTCTTCGAACACTGAAGCTTTCTTT
TRBJ1-1	TRBD1	TRBV30	-	CAWSATRGRNTEAFF	TGTGCCTGGAGTGCAACCAGGGGGAGGAACACTGAAGCTTTCTTT
TRBJ2-3	TRBD2	TRBV15	-	CAASREAGGSSTDTQYF	TGTGCCGCCAGCAGGGAAGCGGGGGGATCTAGCACAGATACGCAGTATTTT
TRBJ1-5	-	TRBV2	-	CASSSQGDTLYSNQPQHF	TGTGCCAGCAGTTCGCAGGGAGACACCCTTTATAGCAATCAGCCCCAGCATTTT
TRBJ2-1	TRBD1	TRBV7-9	-	CASSLGQGVIYNEQFF	TGTGCCAGCAGCTTAGGACAGGGGGTTATCTACAATGAGCAGTTCTTC
TRBJ1-2	TRBD1	TRBV6-5	-	CASSYSEGQVYGYTF	TGTGCCAGCAGTTACAGTGAGGGACAGGTCTATGGCTACACCTTC
TRBJ1-1	-	TRBV27	-	CASSLKGLGTEAFF	TGTGCCAGCAGTTTAAAAGGACTAGGGACTGAAGCTTTCTTT